The rows below give T cell receptor beta chains drawn from one sample of a study of T cell repertoires in cytomegalovirus infection. In TCRdb, the reads were re-called with MiXCR into one record per CDR3 protein. Of 350,000 to 450,000 distinct CDR3 sequences in the sample, about a sixth were seen once. What was sequenced was PBMCs. These receptors were collected from a human donor in good health (CMV status not recorded). Some clones in this sample may be carry-over from other donors' samples. The CDR3 runs from the conserved cysteine through the conserved F or W. The D gene is left open where the match is weak. Rows may omit the clone size; those that give it use once, few, many or a size class.

clone_size j_call v_call d_call cdr3_aa cdr3_nt
NA TRBJ1-1 TRBV6-1 NA CASRPWGDGLNTEAFF TGTGCCAGCAGACCCTGGGGGGACGGACTGAACACTGAAGCTTTCTTT
many TRBJ1-5 TRBV18 NA CASSPVRGTLIQPQHF TGTGCCAGCTCACCAGTGCGGGGGACCCTCATTCAGCCCCAGCATTTT
NA TRBJ2-3 TRBV20-1 TRBD2 CSARDVAGGPGTDTQYF TGCAGTGCTAGAGATGTAGCGGGGGGGCCGGGGACAGATACGCAGTATTTT
NA TRBJ2-7 TRBV30 NA CAWRIGGDYEQYF TGTGCCTGGAGGATAGGTGGGGACTACGAGCAGTACTTC
NA TRBJ1-1 TRBV6-1 NA CASRGGRVSGTEAFF TGTGCCAGCAGGGGGGGGCGGGTGAGCGGAACTGAAGCTTTCTTT
few TRBJ1-5 TRBV10-3 NA CAISESWDQPQHF TGTGCCATCAGTGAGAGCTGGGATCAGCCCCAGCATTTT
NA TRBJ1-2 TRBV29-1 TRBD1 CSVEVDRETNYGYTF TGCAGCGTTGAAGTGGACAGGGAGACTAACTATGGCTACACCTTC
NA TRBJ2-4 TRBV4-2 NA CASSPQPSDIQYF TGTGCCAGCAGCCCGCAACCCTCTGACATTCAGTACTTC
NA TRBJ1-5 TRBV28 TRBD1 CASSFGAGTASNQPQHF TGTGCCAGCAGTTTCGGAGCCGGGACAGCGAGCAATCAGCCCCAGCATTTT
NA TRBJ1-5 TRBV7-9 NA CASSLAQSRENYQPQHF TGTGCCAGCAGCTTAGCTCAGTCGCGAGAAAATTATCAGCCCCAGCATTTT
once TRBJ2-7 TRBV20-1 TRBD2 CSASGRAVAEQYF TGCAGTGCTAGCGGGAGGGCCGTAGCCGAGCAGTACTTC
NA TRBJ1-3 TRBV7-9 TRBD1 CASRGTGDTIYF TGTGCCAGCAGGGGGACAGGGGACACCATATATTTT
many TRBJ2-1 TRBV7-2 TRBD2 CASSSQGLVVEQFF TGTGCCAGCAGCTCCCAAGGACTAGTTGTTGAGCAGTTCTTC
NA TRBJ2-5 TRBV7-6 NA CASSASPQETQYF TGTGCCAGCAGCGCTAGCCCCCAAGAGACCCAGTACTTC
many TRBJ2-7 TRBV12-3/TRBV12-4 NA CASCLVGTTYEQYF TGTGCCAGCTGCCTGGTAGGCACTACCTACGAGCAGTACTTC
NA TRBJ1-6 TRBV6-1 NA CASSSEGYYNSPLHF TGTGCCAGCAGCTCGGAAGGGTACTATAATTCACCCCTCCACTTT
many TRBJ1-4 TRBV7-9 NA CASSVGRTATNEKLFF TGTGCCAGCAGCGTAGGAAGGACGGCAACTAATGAAAAACTGTTTTTT
many TRBJ2-7 TRBV7-2 NA CASSLLRGRSSYEQYF TGTGCCAGCAGCTTACTCCGGGGCAGGTCCTCCTACGAGCAGTACTTC
NA TRBJ1-4 TRBV5-4 TRBD1 CASSLQGAVEKLFF TGTGCCAGCAGCCTACAGGGGGCGGTTGAAAAACTGTTTTTT
few TRBJ1-2 TRBV20-1 TRBD1 CSARPQTGNYGYTF TGCAGTGCTAGACCCCAGACAGGGAACTATGGCTACACCTTC
many TRBJ1-1 TRBV7-8 NA CASSPHKNTEAFF TGTGCCAGCAGCCCCCACAAGAACACTGAAGCTTTCTTT
many TRBJ2-5 TRBV7-9 TRBD2 CASSPLAGVRTQYF TGTGCCAGCAGCCCTTTAGCGGGAGTGCGGACCCAGTACTTC
NA TRBJ1-1 TRBV10-3 NA CAISESRVGNTEAFF TGTGCCATCAGTGAGTCCCGGGTTGGGAACACTGAAGCTTTCTTT
many TRBJ1-2 TRBV12-3/TRBV12-4 TRBD1 CASSSDRGYGYTF TGTGCCAGCAGCTCAGACAGGGGCTATGGCTACACCTTC
NA TRBJ2-1 TRBV6-1 TRBD2 CASSYLPGGWTSGCNEQFF TGTGCCAGCAGTTATTTACCCGGGGGCTGGACTAGCGGTTGCAATGAGCAGTTCTTC
NA TRBJ2-1 TRBV5-4 NA CASSLVSSGRYNEQFF TGTGCCAGCAGCTTGGTGTCTAGTGGACGCTACAATGAGCAGTTCTTC
few TRBJ1-1 TRBV6-6 TRBD1 CASSTRGTGGTEAFF TGTGCCAGCTCTACTAGAGGGACAGGGGGTACTGAAGCTTTCTTT
many TRBJ2-3 TRBV12-3/TRBV12-4 NA CASSPQRQADTQYF TGTGCCAGCAGTCCTCAGCGGCAGGCAGATACGCAGTATTTT
NA TRBJ2-6 TRBV4-1 NA CASSHQPPGANVLTF TGCGCCAGCAGCCATCAGCCTCCTGGGGCCAACGTCCTGACTTTC
NA TRBJ2-7 TRBV10-3 TRBD2 CAISESRLAGSYEQYF TGTGCCATCAGTGAGTCAAGACTAGCGGGCTCCTACGAGCAGTACTTC
few TRBJ1-6 TRBV5-6 NA CASSLTQRTFNSPLHF TGTGCCAGCAGCTTGACACAGAGAACTTTTAATTCACCCCTCCACTTT
many TRBJ2-7 TRBV7-2 TRBD1 CASSRQGDYEQYF TGTGCCAGCAGTAGACAGGGGGACTACGAGCAGTACTTC
few TRBJ1-1 TRBV7-9 NA CASSRGPEAFF TGTGCCAGCAGCCGGGGCCCTGAAGCTTTCTTT
few TRBJ2-1 TRBV20-1 TRBD2 CSARDEGGRSSYNEQFF TGCAGTGCTAGAGATGAAGGCGGGAGGAGCTCCTACAATGAGCAGTTCTTC
many TRBJ2-7 TRBV7-2 TRBD2 CASSLEWRGSGRVLTQYF TGTGCCAGCAGCTTAGAGTGGCGTGGTAGCGGGAGGGTACTGACGCAGTACTTC